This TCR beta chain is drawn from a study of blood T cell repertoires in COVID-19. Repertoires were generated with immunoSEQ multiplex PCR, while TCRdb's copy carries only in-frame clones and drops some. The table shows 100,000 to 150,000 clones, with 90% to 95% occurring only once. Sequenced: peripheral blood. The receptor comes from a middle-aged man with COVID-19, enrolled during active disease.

The CDR3 spells CASSLQDRGANTGELFF. The CDR3 DNA follows: TGTGCCAGCAGCTTACAGGACAGGGGGGCGAACACCGGGGAGCTGTTTTTT. The V gene is TRBV9, the J gene TRBJ2-2, with 10 bases identical to TRBD1. The trim removed 4 bases at V and 0 bases at J, leaving 6 bases unmatched. CDR1 is SGDLS and CDR2 is YYNGEE in the germline V gene. This CDR3 has 17 residues.